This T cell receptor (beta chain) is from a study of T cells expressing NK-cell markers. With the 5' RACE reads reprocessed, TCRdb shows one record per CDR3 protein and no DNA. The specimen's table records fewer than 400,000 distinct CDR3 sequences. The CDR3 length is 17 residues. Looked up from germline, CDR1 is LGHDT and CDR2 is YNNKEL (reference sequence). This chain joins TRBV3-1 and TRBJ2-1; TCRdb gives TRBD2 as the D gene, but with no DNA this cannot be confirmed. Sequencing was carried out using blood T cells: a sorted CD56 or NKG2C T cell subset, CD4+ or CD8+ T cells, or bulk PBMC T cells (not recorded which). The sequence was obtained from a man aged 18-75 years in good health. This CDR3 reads CASSRPERGGGRNEQFF.